This T cell receptor beta chain stems from a study of cytomegalovirus exposure and HLA in healthy donors. For the study at large: Earlier results showed approximately 110 million unique TCR beta sequences derived from 150 million to 200 million T cells. Study-wide points: Usually a TCR sequence was rare, but some public TCRs were found in many donors. Associated with cytomegalovirus, according to the listing, were fewer than 200 TCR beta chains.

A single count supports this clone. Its antigen is currently unknown. Use of 60 Vbeta and 13 Jbeta primers characterized the PCR. TCRdb keeps only in-frame clones here, not all; method: immunoSEQ multiplex PCR. The sample shows 200,000 to 250,000 clones, about 89% of them seen only once. The CDR3 is 16 amino acids. Germline loops: CDR1 SGHNT, CDR2 YYREEE (reference sequence). Between the trimmed V and J ends, which lost 4 bases and 4 bases, there was a span of 20 bases. The sequencing input was PBMCs. The J gene is TRBJ1-2, the V gene TRBV5-4; D is possibly TRBD1 (5 bases). This sequence originates from a woman aged 18-29 years in good health and CMV-seronegative. This CDR3 is CASSDPRADRPYGYTF. CDR3 sequence (DNA): TGTGCCAGCAGCGACCCACGCGCAGACAGACCCTATGGCTACACCTTC.